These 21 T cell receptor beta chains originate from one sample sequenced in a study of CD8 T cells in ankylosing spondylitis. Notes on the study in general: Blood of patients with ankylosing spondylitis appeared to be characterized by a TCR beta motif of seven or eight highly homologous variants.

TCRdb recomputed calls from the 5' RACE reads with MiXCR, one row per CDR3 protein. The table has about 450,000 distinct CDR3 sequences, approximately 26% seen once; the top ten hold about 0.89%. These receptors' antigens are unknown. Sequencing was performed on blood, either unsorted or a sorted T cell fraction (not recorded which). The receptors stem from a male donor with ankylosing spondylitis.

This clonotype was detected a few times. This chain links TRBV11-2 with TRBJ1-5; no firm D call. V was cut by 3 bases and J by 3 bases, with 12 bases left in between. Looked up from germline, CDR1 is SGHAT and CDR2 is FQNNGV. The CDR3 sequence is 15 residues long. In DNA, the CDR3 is TGTGCCAGCAGCTTTTCGGACGGCCTCAATCAGCCCCAGCATTTT. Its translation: CASSFSDGLNQPQHF. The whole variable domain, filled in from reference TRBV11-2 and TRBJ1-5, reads EAGVAQSPRYKIIEKRQSVAFWCNPISGHATLYWYQQILGQGPKLLIQFQNNGVVDDSQLPKDRFSAERLKGVDSTLKIQPAKLEDSAVYLCASSFSDGLNQPQHFGDGTRLSIL.

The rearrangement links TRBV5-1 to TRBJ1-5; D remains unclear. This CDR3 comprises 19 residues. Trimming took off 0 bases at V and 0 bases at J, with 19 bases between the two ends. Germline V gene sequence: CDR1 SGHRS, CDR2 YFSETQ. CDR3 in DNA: TGCGCCAGCAGCTTGGCGCCGCTGCGGGCAGGCGATAGCAATCAGCCCCAGCATTTT. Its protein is CASSLAPLRAGDSNQPQHF.

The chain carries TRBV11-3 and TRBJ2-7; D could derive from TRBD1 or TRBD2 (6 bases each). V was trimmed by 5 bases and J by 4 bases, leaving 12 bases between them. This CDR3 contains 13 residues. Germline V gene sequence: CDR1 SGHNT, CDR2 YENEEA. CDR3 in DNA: TGTGCCAGCAGCCCAAGGGGGGCTTACGAGCAGTACTTC. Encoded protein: CASSPRGAYEQYF. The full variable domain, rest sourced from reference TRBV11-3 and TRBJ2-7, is EAGVVQSPRYKIIEKKQPVAFWCNPISGHNTLYWYLQNLGQGPELLIRYENEEAVDDSQLPKDRFSAERLKGVDSTLKIQPAELGDSAVYLCASSPRGAYEQYFGPGTRLTVT.

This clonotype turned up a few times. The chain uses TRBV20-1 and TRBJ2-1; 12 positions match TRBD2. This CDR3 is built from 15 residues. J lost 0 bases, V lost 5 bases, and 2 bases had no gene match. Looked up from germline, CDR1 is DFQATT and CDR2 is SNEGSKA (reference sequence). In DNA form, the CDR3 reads TGCAGTGCTCTACTAGCGGGAGGCTCCTACAATGAGCAGTTCTTC. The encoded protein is CSALLAGGSYNEQFF.

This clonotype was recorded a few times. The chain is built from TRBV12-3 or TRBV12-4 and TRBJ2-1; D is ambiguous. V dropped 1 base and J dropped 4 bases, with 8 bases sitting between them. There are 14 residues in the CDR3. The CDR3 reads CASSLEAVYNEQFF. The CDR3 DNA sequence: TGTGCCAGCAGTTTAGAGGCCGTTTACAATGAGCAGTTCTTC.

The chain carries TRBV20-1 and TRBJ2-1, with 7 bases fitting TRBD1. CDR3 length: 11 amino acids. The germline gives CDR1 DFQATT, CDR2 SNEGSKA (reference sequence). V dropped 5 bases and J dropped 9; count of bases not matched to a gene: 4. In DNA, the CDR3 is TGCAGTGCTCGCCAGGGGGTTGAGCAGTTCTTC. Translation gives CSARQGVEQFF.

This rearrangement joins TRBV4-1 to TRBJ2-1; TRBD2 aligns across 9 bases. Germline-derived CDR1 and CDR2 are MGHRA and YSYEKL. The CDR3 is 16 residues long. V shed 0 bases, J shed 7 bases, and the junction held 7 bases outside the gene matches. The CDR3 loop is CASSQDQAGGGNEQFF. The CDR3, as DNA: TGCGCCAGCAGCCAAGATCAGGCGGGAGGGGGAAATGAGCAGTTCTTC.

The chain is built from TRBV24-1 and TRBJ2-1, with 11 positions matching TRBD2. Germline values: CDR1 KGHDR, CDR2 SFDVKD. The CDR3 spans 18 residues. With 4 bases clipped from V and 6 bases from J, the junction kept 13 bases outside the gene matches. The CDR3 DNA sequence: TGTGCCACCAGTGACCCAACCCCACTAGCGGGAGTAGTCAATGAGCAGTTCTTC. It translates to CATSDPTPLAGVVNEQFF.

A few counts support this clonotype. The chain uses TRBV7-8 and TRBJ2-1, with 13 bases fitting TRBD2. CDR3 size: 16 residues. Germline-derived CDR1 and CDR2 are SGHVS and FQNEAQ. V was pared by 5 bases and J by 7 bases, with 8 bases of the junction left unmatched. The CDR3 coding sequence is TGTGCCAGCAGCAGAGGGACTAGCGGGAACGTGAATGAGCAGTTCTTC. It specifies CASSRGTSGNVNEQFF.

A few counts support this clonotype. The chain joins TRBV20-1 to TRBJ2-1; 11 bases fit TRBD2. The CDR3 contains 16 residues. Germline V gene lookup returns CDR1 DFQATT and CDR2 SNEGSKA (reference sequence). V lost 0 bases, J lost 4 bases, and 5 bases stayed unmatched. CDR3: CSARELAGGIYNEQFF. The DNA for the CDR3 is TGCAGTGCTAGAGAGTTAGCGGGAGGGATTTACAATGAGCAGTTCTTC.

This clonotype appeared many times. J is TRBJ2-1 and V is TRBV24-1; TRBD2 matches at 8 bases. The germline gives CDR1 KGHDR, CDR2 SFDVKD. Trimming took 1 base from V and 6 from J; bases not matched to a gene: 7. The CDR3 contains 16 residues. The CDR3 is CATSDLGAGEGNEQFF. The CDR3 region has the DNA TGTGCCACCAGTGATTTAGGAGCGGGAGAGGGCAATGAGCAGTTCTTC.

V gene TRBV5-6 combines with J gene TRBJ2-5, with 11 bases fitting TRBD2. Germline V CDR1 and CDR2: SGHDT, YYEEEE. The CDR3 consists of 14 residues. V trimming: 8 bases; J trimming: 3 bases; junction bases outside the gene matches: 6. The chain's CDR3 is CASKPGLAEETQYF. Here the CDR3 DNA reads TGTGCCAGTAAACCGGGACTAGCGGAAGAGACCCAGTACTTC.

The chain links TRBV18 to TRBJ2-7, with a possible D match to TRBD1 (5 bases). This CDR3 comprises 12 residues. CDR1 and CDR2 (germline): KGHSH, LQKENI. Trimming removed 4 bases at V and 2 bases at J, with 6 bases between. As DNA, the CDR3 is TGTGCCAGCTCACAGACAGCCTACGAGCAGTACGTC. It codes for CASSQTAYEQYV.

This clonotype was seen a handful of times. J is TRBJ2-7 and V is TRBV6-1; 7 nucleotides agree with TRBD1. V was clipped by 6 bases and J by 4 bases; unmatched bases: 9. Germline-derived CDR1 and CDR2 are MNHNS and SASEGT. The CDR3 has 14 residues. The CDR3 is CASSQPGTEYEQYF. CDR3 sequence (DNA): TGTGCCAGCAGCCAACCCGGGACAGAGTACGAGCAGTACTTC.

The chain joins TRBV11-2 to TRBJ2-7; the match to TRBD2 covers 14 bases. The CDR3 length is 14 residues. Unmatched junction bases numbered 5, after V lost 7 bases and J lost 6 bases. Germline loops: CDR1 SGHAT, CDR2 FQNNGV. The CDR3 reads CASTRLAGGREQYF. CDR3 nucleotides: TGTGCCAGCACCCGACTAGCGGGAGGGCGCGAGCAGTACTTC.

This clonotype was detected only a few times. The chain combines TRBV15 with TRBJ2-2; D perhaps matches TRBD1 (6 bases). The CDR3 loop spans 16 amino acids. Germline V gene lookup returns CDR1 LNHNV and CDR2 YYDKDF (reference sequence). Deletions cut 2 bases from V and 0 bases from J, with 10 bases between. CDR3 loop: CATSRRGGANTGELFF. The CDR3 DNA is TGTGCCACCAGCAGAAGAGGGGGTGCGAACACCGGGGAGCTGTTTTTT.

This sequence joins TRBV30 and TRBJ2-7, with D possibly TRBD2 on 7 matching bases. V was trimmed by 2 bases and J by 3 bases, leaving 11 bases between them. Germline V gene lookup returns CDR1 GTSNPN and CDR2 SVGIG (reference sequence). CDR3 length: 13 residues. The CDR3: CAWSRGGNYEQYV. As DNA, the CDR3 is TGTGCCTGGAGTAGGGGGGGTAACTACGAGCAGTACGTC.

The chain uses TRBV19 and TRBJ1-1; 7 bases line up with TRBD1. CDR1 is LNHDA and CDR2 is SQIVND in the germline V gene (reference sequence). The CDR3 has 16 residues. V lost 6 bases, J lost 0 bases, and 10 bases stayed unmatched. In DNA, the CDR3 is TGTGCCAGTAGGCTAGGGACAGTTAATATGAACACTGAAGCTTTCTTT. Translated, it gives CASRLGTVNMNTEAFF.

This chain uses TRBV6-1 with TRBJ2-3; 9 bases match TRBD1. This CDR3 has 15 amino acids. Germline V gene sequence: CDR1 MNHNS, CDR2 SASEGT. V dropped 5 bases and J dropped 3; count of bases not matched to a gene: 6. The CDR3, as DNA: TGTGCCAGCAGTACAAACAGGGGGCTTACAGATACGCAGTATTTT. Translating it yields CASSTNRGLTDTQYF.

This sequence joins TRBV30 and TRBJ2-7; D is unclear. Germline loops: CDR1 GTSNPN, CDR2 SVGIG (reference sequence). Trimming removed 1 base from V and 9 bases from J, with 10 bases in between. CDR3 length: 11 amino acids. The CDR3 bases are TGTGCCTGGAGTGGGCTGAATGGGCAGTACGTC. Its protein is CAWSGLNGQYV.

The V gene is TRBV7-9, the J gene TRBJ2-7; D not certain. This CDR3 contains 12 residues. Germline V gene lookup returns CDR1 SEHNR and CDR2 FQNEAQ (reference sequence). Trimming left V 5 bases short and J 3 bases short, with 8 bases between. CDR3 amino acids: CASSRIGYEQYF. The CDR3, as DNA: TGTGCCAGCAGCCGCATCGGCTACGAGCAGTACTTC.